This T cell receptor (beta chain) appears in the sequencing data of a study of T cell responses to AZD1222 COVID-19 vaccine. V was pared by 5 bases and J by 5 bases, with 12 bases between. Germline V CDR1 and CDR2: LNHDA, SQIVND (reference sequence). The CDR3 covers 13 residues. With regard to this clone: Its specificity is not known.

General study findings and limits: Spike regions recognized by vaccine-associated CD4 TCRs spanned the protein, led by 160-218 and 743-854. Clonal diversity was possibly underestimated, and white British individuals and females predominated among donors. Repertoire collection took place solely once the T cell response had peaked.

Some clones are missing from TCRdb's copy, which holds only in-frame ones; the method was immunoSEQ multiplex PCR. The sample lists under 170,000 clones; around 94% were seen once. The chain links TRBV19 to TRBJ1-1; D is perhaps TRBD1 (5 bases). Sequencing used peripheral blood, obtained on day 0 of AZD1222 vaccination. The receptor was derived from an adult in good health. The CDR3 DNA reads as TGTGCCAGTAGTGGGAGGGGAAGGACTGAAGCTTTCTTT. Residues: CASSGRGRTEAFF.